Listed below are T cell receptor beta chains from one sample, sequenced in a study of cytomegalovirus exposure and HLA in healthy donors. Using immunoSEQ multiplex PCR, the repertoire was profiled, and TCRdb retains in-frame clones only, with some absent. Of 100,000 or so clones in the sample, around 75% were seen once. Sequenced material: PBMCs. Receptors originate from a man aged 25 to 45 in good health and CMV-seropositive. Each CDR3 is given with its conserved first and last residue. Fields, in order: D gene, CDR3 length, V gene, clone size, J gene, CDR3 protein, CDR3 DNA. A D gene is named only where the DNA matches it firmly. Clone size is not always given. Where it is, it says once, few, many or a class for expanded clones.

d_call: NA
cdr3_length: 13
v_call: TRBV5-1
clone_size: NA
j_call: TRBJ1-4
cdr3_aa: CASSTGSSEKLFF
cdr3_nt: TGCGCCAGCAGTACAGGGTCAAGTGAAAAACTGTTTTTT

d_call: NA
cdr3_length: 14
v_call: TRBV5-4
clone_size: NA
j_call: TRBJ2-7
cdr3_aa: CASSSGLEAYEQYF
cdr3_nt: TGTGCCAGCAGCTCGGGACTTGAAGCCTACGAGCAGTACTTC

d_call: NA
cdr3_length: 16
v_call: TRBV7-9
clone_size: NA
j_call: TRBJ1-1
cdr3_aa: CASSRGGKTMNTEAFF
cdr3_nt: TGTGCCAGCAGCCGGGGGGGAAAAACGATGAACACTGAAGCTTTCTTT

d_call: TRBD1
cdr3_length: 18
v_call: TRBV4-1
clone_size: few
j_call: TRBJ2-6
cdr3_aa: CASSLHGLTGAGANVLTF
cdr3_nt: TGCGCCAGCAGCCTCCACGGGCTCACAGGGGCTGGGGCCAACGTCCTGACTTTC

d_call: TRBD1
cdr3_length: 13
v_call: TRBV29-1
clone_size: NA
j_call: TRBJ1-1
cdr3_aa: CSVGDRVNTEAFF
cdr3_nt: TGCAGCGTGGGGGACAGGGTGAACACTGAAGCTTTCTTT

d_call: NA
cdr3_length: 18
v_call: TRBV4-1
clone_size: few
j_call: TRBJ2-1
cdr3_aa: CASSQEGRLGGSYNEQFF
cdr3_nt: TGCGCCAGCAGCCAAGAAGGGAGGCTCGGGGGCTCCTACAATGAGCAGTTCTTC

d_call: NA
cdr3_length: 12
v_call: TRBV5-1
clone_size: NA
j_call: TRBJ2-3
cdr3_aa: CASSQTEFTQYF
cdr3_nt: TGCGCCAGCAGCCAAACCGAGTTTACGCAGTATTTT

d_call: NA
cdr3_length: 12
v_call: TRBV6-6
clone_size: NA
j_call: TRBJ2-5
cdr3_aa: CASSRGLETQYF
cdr3_nt: TGTGCCAGCAGTCGCGGACTGGAGACCCAGTACTTC

d_call: NA
cdr3_length: 15
v_call: TRBV7-2
clone_size: NA
j_call: TRBJ2-5
cdr3_aa: CASSRVGTFHETQYF
cdr3_nt: TGTGCCAGCAGCCGAGTGGGGACTTTCCACGAGACCCAGTACTTC

d_call: TRBD1
cdr3_length: 14
v_call: TRBV6-1
clone_size: NA
j_call: TRBJ2-5
cdr3_aa: CASSRRDREETQYF
cdr3_nt: TGTGCCAGCAGTCGCCGGGACAGGGAGGAGACCCAGTACTTC

d_call: NA
cdr3_length: 13
v_call: TRBV28
clone_size: NA
j_call: TRBJ1-2
cdr3_aa: CASSLLVRSGYTF
cdr3_nt: TGTGCCAGCAGTTTACTTGTCAGGTCTGGCTACACCTTC

d_call: NA
cdr3_length: 15
v_call: TRBV6-5
clone_size: NA
j_call: TRBJ1-5
cdr3_aa: CASSSTGISNQPQHF
cdr3_nt: TGTGCCAGCAGTTCCACAGGGATCAGCAATCAGCCCCAGCATTTT

d_call: NA
cdr3_length: 13
v_call: TRBV6-4
clone_size: NA
j_call: TRBJ1-1
cdr3_aa: CASSDAGITEAFF
cdr3_nt: TGTGCCAGCAGTGACGCAGGTATCACTGAAGCTTTCTTT

d_call: NA
cdr3_length: 17
v_call: TRBV28
clone_size: once
j_call: TRBJ1-4
cdr3_aa: CASSLRFAVRTNEKLFF
cdr3_nt: TGTGCCAGCAGTTTAAGATTCGCCGTGAGGACTAATGAAAAACTGTTTTTT

d_call: NA
cdr3_length: 14
v_call: TRBV7-8
clone_size: once
j_call: TRBJ2-3
cdr3_aa: CASSPPGSTDTQYF
cdr3_nt: TGTGCCAGCAGCCCACCGGGTAGCACAGATACGCAGTATTTT